These T cell receptor beta chains were read from a single sample in a study of T-cell reconstitution after alpha-beta-depleted transplantation in children. TCRdb recomputed calls from the PCR reads with MiXCR, one row per CDR3 protein. The profile shows hundreds of thousands of distinct CDR3 sequences, about a tenth of them singletons. The sample in question was PBMCs, obtained before TCRalphabeta/CD19-depleted stem cell transplant. Receptor source: a child less than two years old with acute myeloid leukemia, due to receive a stem cell transplant. Each CDR3 is given with its conserved first and last residue. The D gene is left open where the match is weak. Clone size is given for some rows only: seen once, a few or many times, or a class if the clone is expanded.

j_gene	abundance	d_gene	v_gene	CDR3aa	CDR3nt
TRBJ2-3	-	-	TRBV3-2	CTSCPGTSGATDTQYF	TGTACCAGCTGTCCCGGGACTAGTGGGGCCACAGATACGCAGTATTTT
TRBJ1-1	many	-	TRBV18	CASSPPGLTGNTEAFF	TGTGCCAGCTCACCCCCAGGGCTCACCGGGAACACTGAAGCTTTCTTT
TRBJ1-1	many	TRBD1	TRBV29-1	CSVHRGNTEAFF	TGCAGCGTTCACAGGGGCAACACTGAAGCTTTCTTT
TRBJ1-6	many	-	TRBV7-9	CASSLGGTPAPLHF	TGTGCCAGCAGCTTAGGCGGGACACCGGCACCCCTCCACTTT
TRBJ2-5	many	-	TRBV2	CASSESGKGTQYF	TGTGCCAGCAGTGAATCAGGGAAAGGGACCCAGTACTTC
TRBJ2-2	many	-	TRBV24-1	CATSDFGQNTGELFF	TGTGCCACCAGTGATTTCGGTCAGAACACCGGGGAGCTGTTTTTT
TRBJ1-1	many	-	TRBV5-1	CASSPGTPRATEAFF	TGCGCCAGCAGCCCCGGGACCCCGAGAGCCACTGAAGCTTTCTTT
TRBJ2-1	many	TRBD2	TRBV7-2	CASSLWGTSGNYNEQFF	TGTGCCAGCAGCTTATGGGGGACTAGCGGGAATTACAATGAGCAGTTCTTC
TRBJ1-1	many	-	TRBV20-1	CSASRTMNTEAFF	TGCAGTGCTAGTAGAACCATGAACACTGAAGCTTTCTTT
TRBJ1-1	many	-	TRBV28	CASSFHTEAFF	TGTGCCAGCAGTTTCCACACTGAAGCTTTCTTT
TRBJ2-2	many	-	TRBV12-3/TRBV12-4	CASRVKNTGELFF	TGTGCCAGCAGGGTTAAGAACACCGGGGAGCTGTTTTTT
TRBJ1-3	many	-	TRBV20-1	CSARGGGNTIYF	TGCAGTGCTAGAGGTGGAGGAAACACCATATATTTT
TRBJ2-3	many	TRBD2	TRBV20-1	CSARYRRAGGTDTQYF	TGCAGTGCTAGATATAGAAGGGCGGGGGGCACAGATACGCAGTATTTT
TRBJ1-2	many	-	TRBV6-2/TRBV6-3	CASSPTINYGYTF	TGTGCCAGCAGTCCTACAATTAACTATGGCTACACCTTC
TRBJ2-1	many	TRBD2	TRBV7-2	CASSLVASGSKNEQFF	TGTGCCAGCAGCTTAGTCGCTAGCGGGAGTAAAAATGAGCAGTTCTTC
TRBJ1-2	many	-	TRBV5-1	CASSLRSGLHYGYTF	TGCGCCAGCAGCTTGAGATCAGGGCTCCACTATGGCTACACCTTC
TRBJ2-1	many	TRBD2	TRBV6-2/TRBV6-3	CASRHPSGRKGNEQFF	TGTGCCAGCAGACACCCTAGCGGGAGAAAGGGCAATGAGCAGTTCTTC
TRBJ2-3	many	-	TRBV5-1	CASSGGAPGARDTQYF	TGCGCCAGCAGCGGGGGAGCCCCTGGGGCCCGAGATACGCAGTATTTT
TRBJ2-5	-	-	TRBV20-1	CSAGPGPKETQYF	TGCAGTGCTGGACCGGGTCCCAAAGAGACCCAGTACTTC
TRBJ2-3	many	TRBD1	TRBV20-1	CSASFHRGIRDTQYF	TGCAGTGCTAGCTTTCACAGGGGGATAAGAGATACGCAGTATTTT
TRBJ1-1	many	TRBD1	TRBV5-1	CASSWGQGNTEAFF	TGCGCCAGCAGCTGGGGACAGGGGAACACTGAAGCTTTCTTT
TRBJ2-5	-	TRBD1	TRBV4-3	CASRRTGSQSETQYF	TGCGCCAGCAGACGGACAGGGTCCCAGTCGGAGACCCAGTACTTC
TRBJ2-3	-	-	TRBV5-1	CASSLVQGGGKDTQYF	TGCGCCAGCAGCTTGGTCCAGGGTGGGGGTAAAGATACGCAGTATTTT
TRBJ2-3	many	TRBD2	TRBV7-2	CASSKIAGGPDTQYF	TGTGCCAGCAGCAAAATAGCGGGAGGTCCAGATACGCAGTATTTT
TRBJ1-1	many	-	TRBV11-1	CASSPSVGTEAFF	TGTGCCAGCAGCCCCAGTGTCGGCACTGAAGCTTTCTTT
TRBJ1-2	many	-	TRBV7-2	CASSYLVRNYGYTF	TGTGCCAGCAGCTATTTGGTCCGAAACTATGGCTACACCTTC
TRBJ2-2	many	-	TRBV18	CASSTYASGELFF	TGTGCCAGCTCAACATACGCATCCGGGGAGCTGTTTTTT
TRBJ2-1	many	TRBD2	TRBV7-3	CASSRTSGSGEQFF	TGTGCCAGCAGCCGGACTAGCGGGAGCGGGGAGCAGTTCTTC
TRBJ1-6	many	TRBD1	TRBV6-1	CASRLGTGLDSPLHF	TGTGCCAGCAGGCTAGGGACAGGGCTTGATTCACCCCTCCACTTT
TRBJ1-4	many	-	TRBV28	CASSGNGEKLFF	TGTGCCAGTTCAGGAAATGGTGAAAAACTGTTTTTT
TRBJ2-5	-	TRBD1	TRBV7-7	CASSLASGTGVLETQYF	TGTGCTAGCAGCTTAGCCTCCGGGACAGGGGTTTTGGAGACCCAGTACTTC
TRBJ2-2	-	-	TRBV6-5	CASSSKGAGELFF	TGTGCCAGCAGTTCCAAAGGCGCCGGGGAGCTGTTTTTT
TRBJ2-7	many	-	TRBV20-1	CSASSSHEQYF	TGCAGTGCTAGCTCCAGTCACGAGCAGTACTTC
TRBJ2-1	few	TRBD2	TRBV7-9	CASSTRTSGRPYNEQFF	TGTGCCAGCAGCACACGGACTAGCGGCAGACCTTACAATGAGCAGTTCTTC
TRBJ2-7	many	-	TRBV12-3/TRBV12-4	CASSYTGRSYEQYF	TGTGCCAGCAGTTATACTGGACGGAGTTACGAGCAGTACTTC
TRBJ2-2	many	TRBD2	TRBV11-2	CASSLGGTSGNTGELFF	TGTGCCAGCAGCTTAGGCGGGACTAGCGGGAACACCGGGGAGCTGTTTTTT
TRBJ1-2	few	-	TRBV29-1	CSVQGVEGYTF	TGCAGCGTTCAAGGGGTAGAGGGCTACACCTTC
TRBJ2-7	many	-	TRBV12-3/TRBV12-4	CASSFGTLYEQYF	TGTGCCAGCAGTTTCGGGACCCTCTACGAGCAGTACTTC
TRBJ1-5	many	-	TRBV12-3/TRBV12-4	CASSFQGLGNQPQHF	TGTGCCAGCAGTTTCCAGGGTCTGGGCAATCAGCCCCAGCATTTT
TRBJ1-1	many	TRBD1	TRBV28	CASSSPGQGMSTEAFF	TGTGCCAGCAGTTCTCCCGGACAGGGTATGAGTACTGAAGCTTTCTTT
TRBJ2-3	many	-	TRBV5-1	CASSRGDRLLGTDTQYF	TGCGCCAGCAGCCGGGGAGACAGACTCCTTGGCACAGATACGCAGTATTTT
TRBJ1-3	many	-	TRBV7-2	CASSLSYSSGNTIYF	TGTGCCAGCAGCTTATCGTACAGCTCTGGAAACACCATATATTTT
TRBJ2-1	many	TRBD2	TRBV11-2	CASSPRASGTHNEQFF	TGTGCCAGCAGCCCACGGGCTAGCGGGACCCACAATGAGCAGTTCTTC
TRBJ1-1	many	-	TRBV20-1	CSARGARGGTEAFF	TGCAGTGCTAGAGGAGCTCGGGGAGGCACTGAAGCTTTCTTT
TRBJ2-3	many	TRBD2	TRBV4-3	CASSQGLAGGTDTQYF	TGCGCCAGCAGCCAAGGACTAGCGGGAGGCACAGATACGCAGTATTTT
TRBJ2-5	-	TRBD1	TRBV28	CASRWTGKQGTQYF	TGTGCCAGCAGGTGGACAGGGAAGCAAGGGACCCAGTACTTC
TRBJ2-7	few	-	TRBV11-1	CASSPPGSGNEQYF	TGTGCCAGCAGCCCACCGGGGAGTGGGAACGAGCAGTACTTC
TRBJ1-3	many	-	TRBV20-1	CSARDVRSSSGNTIYF	TGCAGTGCTAGAGATGTCAGATCGAGCTCTGGAAACACCATATATTTT